This T cell receptor beta chain stems from a study of blood T cell repertoires in COVID-19. There are 14 residues in the CDR3. The germline V gene encodes CDR1 SGHRS and CDR2 YFSETQ. The V end lost 0 bases, the J end lost 3 bases, and 7 bases lay between the germline ends. Some clones are missing from TCRdb's copy, which holds only in-frame ones; the method was immunoSEQ multiplex PCR. The table includes 300,000 or so clones, approximately 87% detected once. The rearrangement links TRBV5-1 to TRBJ1-5; D might be TRBD1 (6 bases). This clonotype was obtained from a woman aged 30 to 39 with COVID-19, enrolled during active disease. The sequenced sample was peripheral blood. This chain's CDR3 is CASSLGDNNQPQHF. In DNA, the CDR3 is TGCGCCAGCAGCTTGGGGGACAACAATCAGCCCCAGCATTTT.